The 17 T cell receptor beta chains below all came from one sample that was sequenced in a study of shared clonotypes between healthy human individuals. TCRdb's copy holds only in-frame clones and misses some; the assay was immunoSEQ multiplex PCR. The sample lists approximately 1,500,000 clones, nearly 99% seen once, with about 0.4% in the top ten. The sample consisted of naive CD4+ T cells sorted from blood. Indicated subset: CD45RA+ positively selected. These receptors all stem from a man aged 25-45 years in good health.

The CDR3 DNA reads as TGTGCCAGCTCACCCCAGACAGACACATATGGCTACACCTTC. It specifies CASSPQTDTYGYTF. V and J are TRBV18 and TRBJ1-2; D might be TRBD1 (5 bases). V was clipped by 3 bases and J by 5 bases, with 13 bases between them. The CDR3 runs 14 residues. The germline V gene encodes CDR1 KGHSH and CDR2 LQKENI.

The chain joins TRBV27 to TRBJ2-7; D gene unclear. In germline, CDR1 is MNHEY, CDR2 SMNVEV (reference sequence). V was trimmed by 2 bases and J by 3 bases, leaving 8 bases between them. The CDR3 extends over 13 amino acids. CDR3 sequence: CASSLQRNYEQYF. In DNA, the CDR3 is TGTGCCAGCAGTTTACAGAGAAACTACGAGCAGTACTTC.

The V call is TRBV13, the J call TRBJ2-1, with TRBD2 matching 9 bases. This CDR3 is built from 13 residues. Germline trimming cut 7 bases from V and 4 bases from J; bases unmatched to any gene: 2. Germline V gene data show CDR1 as PRHDT and CDR2 as FYEKMQ (reference sequence). The DNA of the CDR3 is TGTGCCAGCACTACTAGCGGGTACAATGAGCAGTTCTTC. Translation gives CASTTSGYNEQFF.

The chain carries TRBV21-1 and TRBJ2-1; the table's D call TRBD2 went unverified against the DNA. TRBV21-1 corresponds to a pseudogene. This CDR3 region has 15 residues. The CDR3 DNA reads TGTGCCTGTAGGGGGAGTGGGACTAGTCACAATGAGCAGTTCTTC. This translates into CACRGSGTSHNEQFF.

The chain couples TRBV12-5 to TRBJ1-1; D gene uncertain. From germline, CDR1 is LGHNT and CDR2 FRNRAP. Between the trimmed V and J ends, which lost 3 bases and 0 bases, there was a span of 14 bases. This CDR3 is built from 16 residues. CDR3 residues: CASGFLGVGLNTEAFF. The CDR3 DNA reads TGTGCTAGTGGTTTTCTCGGGGTGGGTTTGAACACTGAAGCTTTCTTT.

This sequence joins TRBV6-1 and TRBJ2-7; D call uncertain. V lost 6 bases and J 2 bases, leaving 8 bases between the germline ends. This CDR3 has 12 amino acids. CDR1 is MNHNS and CDR2 is SASEGT in the germline V gene. CDR3 loop: CASRVWAYEQYF. Here the CDR3 DNA reads TGTGCCAGCAGGGTCTGGGCCTACGAGCAGTACTTC.

As DNA, the CDR3 is TGTGCCAGCAGCTTAGTCCTTACTAGGGACCAATACAATGAGCAGTTCTTC. Residues: CASSLVLTRDQYNEQFF. This chain connects TRBV11-2 to TRBJ2-1; D may match TRBD1 or TRBD2 (5 bases each). The germline CDR1 and CDR2 sequences are SGHAT and FQNNGV. Deletions cut 1 base from V and 4 bases from J, with 17 bases between. The CDR3 totals 17 residues.

V gene TRBV15 combines with J gene TRBJ2-3, with 8 nucleotides matching TRBD1. Germline V CDR1 and CDR2: LNHNV, YYDKDF (reference sequence). Germline trimming cut 5 bases from V and 6 bases from J; bases unmatched to any gene: 13. The CDR3 is 16 residues long. The CDR3 DNA reads as TGTGCCACCAGCCCCCGCGGACAGGGAGGTTTGGATACGCAGTATTTT. This gives the protein CATSPRGQGGLDTQYF.

The chain joins TRBV27 to TRBJ1-1; tentatively, D is TRBD1 (5 bases). V was pared by 2 bases and J by 5 bases, with 15 bases between. The CDR3 is made up of 15 amino acids. Germline CDR1 MNHEY, CDR2 SMNVEV (reference sequence). CDR3 residues: CASSLARGAVTEAFF. In nucleotides, the CDR3 is TGTGCCAGCAGTTTAGCGAGGGGCGCGGTGACTGAAGCTTTCTTT.

The table lists this clone with a count of one. The chain employs TRBV30 and TRBJ1-5; D uncertain. This CDR3 has 14 residues. Trimming left V 2 bases short and J 2 bases short, with 10 bases between. CDR1 and CDR2 (germline): GTSNPN, SVGIG (reference sequence). The CDR3 protein is CAWSRSQGNQPQHF. CDR3 coding DNA: TGTGCCTGGAGTCGGTCGCAGGGCAATCAGCCCCAGCATTTT.

V is TRBV10-1 and J is TRBJ2-2; 7 bases are a match to TRBD1. Germline CDR1 is WNHNN and CDR2 is SYGVQD (reference sequence). J lost 1 base, V lost 4 bases, and 0 bases had no gene match. CDR3 length equals 14 residues. CDR3 residues: CASSGQGNTGELFF. CDR3 DNA: TGCGCCAGCAGTGGACAGGGGAACACCGGGGAGCTGTTTTTT.

The chain joins TRBV9 to TRBJ2-5; 8 nucleotides align to TRBD1. After removal of 2 bases from V and 5 bases from J, the junction contained 11 bases not matched to a gene. CDR1 SGDLS and CDR2 YYNGEE come from the germline V gene. The CDR3 extends over 16 amino acids. CDR3 sequence: CASSVPGQVPRETQYF. The CDR3 DNA reads as TGTGCCAGCAGCGTGCCGGGACAGGTCCCCAGGGAGACCCAGTACTTC. Filled out from reference TRBV9 and TRBJ2-5, the complete variable domain reads DSGVTQTPKHLITATGQRVTLRCSPRSGDLSVYWYQQSLDQGLQFLIQYYNGEERAKGNILERFSAQQFPDLHSELNLSSLELGDSALYFCASSVPGQVPRETQYFGPGTRLLVL.

This clone was recorded once. The V gene is TRBV19, the J gene TRBJ2-1, with a weak D call TRBD1 (6 bases). The CDR3 sequence is 14 residues long. The germline gives CDR1 LNHDA, CDR2 SQIVND (reference sequence). V dropped 7 bases and J dropped 4 bases, with 14 bases sitting between them. The CDR3 DNA reads TGTGCCAGTACTAATCTAGGGGGATACAATGAGCAGTTCTTC. It codes for CASTNLGGYNEQFF.

The V and J genes are TRBV11-2 and TRBJ2-7; D is perhaps TRBD2 (5 bases). Germline CDR1 is SGHAT and CDR2 is FQNNGV. The CDR3 consists of 14 residues. Between the trimmed V and J ends, which lost 8 bases and 1 base, there was a span of 15 bases. The CDR3, as DNA: TGTGCCAGCGGATCCGGGATCCAATCCTACGAGCAGTACTTC. Amino acid sequence: CASGSGIQSYEQYF.

This sequence joins TRBV30 and TRBJ2-7, with 7 bases fitting TRBD1. After removal of 3 bases from V and 4 bases from J, the junction contained 3 bases not matched to a gene. Germline-derived CDR1 and CDR2 are GTSNPN and SVGIG (reference sequence). The CDR3 sequence is 12 residues long. In nucleotides, the CDR3 is TGTGCCTGGAGGACAGGGCCTTACGAGCAGTACTTC. Amino acids: CAWRTGPYEQYF.

The chain couples TRBV6-1 to TRBJ2-7; either TRBD1 or TRBD2 may supply D (7 bases each). Germline V gives CDR1 MNHNS, CDR2 SASEGT. V lost 0 bases to trimming and J lost 4 bases, with 22 bases between them. This CDR3 spans 18 amino acids. CDR3 region: CASSEAFLGGGRRYEQYF. The CDR3 DNA sequence: TGTGCCAGCAGTGAAGCTTTTCTAGGGGGCGGGAGAAGGTACGAGCAGTACTTC.

The chain couples TRBV28 to TRBJ2-5, with D uncertain. CDR3 length: 20 amino acids. The germline gives CDR1 MDHEN, CDR2 SYDVKM. V gave up 1 base and J gave up 3 bases, with 27 bases separating them. In DNA, the CDR3 is TGTGCCAGCAGTTTATTTACAGTAAAGCAGAGACCGGCCGTCAAAGAGACCCAGTACTTC. Translating it yields CASSLFTVKQRPAVKETQYF. The full variable domain, its missing parts supplied by reference TRBV28 and TRBJ2-5, is DVKVTQSSRYLVKRTGEKVFLECVQDMDHENMFWYRQDPGLGLRLIYFSYDVKMKEKGDIPEGYSVSREKKERFSLILESASTNQTSMYLCASSLFTVKQRPAVKETQYFGPGTRLLVL.